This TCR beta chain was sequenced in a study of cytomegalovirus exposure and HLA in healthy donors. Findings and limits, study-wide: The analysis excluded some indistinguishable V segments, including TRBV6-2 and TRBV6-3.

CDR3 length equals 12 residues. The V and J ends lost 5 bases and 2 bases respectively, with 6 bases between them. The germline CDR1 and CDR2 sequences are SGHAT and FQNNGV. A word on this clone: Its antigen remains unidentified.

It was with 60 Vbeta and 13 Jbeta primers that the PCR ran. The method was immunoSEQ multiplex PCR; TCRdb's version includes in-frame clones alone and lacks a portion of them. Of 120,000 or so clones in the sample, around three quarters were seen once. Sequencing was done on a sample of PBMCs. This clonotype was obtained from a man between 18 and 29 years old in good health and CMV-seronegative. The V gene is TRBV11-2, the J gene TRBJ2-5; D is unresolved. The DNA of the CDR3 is TGTGCCAGCAGCCTCGTACAAGAGACCCAGTACTTC. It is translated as CASSLVQETQYF.